This record looks at one T cell receptor (beta chain) sequence and its context. These data originate in a study of cytomegalovirus exposure and HLA in healthy donors. The germline CDR1 and CDR2 sequences are LGHNA and YSLEER. This CDR3 contains 13 residues. Between the trimmed V and J ends, which lost 4 bases and 0 bases, there was a span of 7 bases. The PCR employed 60 Vbeta primers together with 13 Jbeta primers. The protocol was immunoSEQ multiplex PCR, while the TCRdb copy is restricted to in-frame clones and leaves out a portion. The repertoire holds approximately 100,000 clones, with more than 65% as singletons.

The sequence came from a man between 35 and 55 years old in good health and CMV-seropositive. The chain joins TRBV4-3 to TRBJ2-7; D remains unclear. Sequencing used PBMCs. The CDR3 DNA follows: TGCGCCAGCAGCCTCGAGAGCTCCTACGAGCAGTACTTC. Protein sequence: CASSLESSYEQYF.